The 16 T cell receptor beta chains listed next were all sequenced from one sample in a study of blood T cell repertoires in COVID-19. Sequenced by immunoSEQ multiplex PCR; TCRdb stores in-frame clones only, minus some. In the table there are over 130,000 clones, over 65% of which are singletons. Sequencing used peripheral blood. Receptor source: a man aged 45-65 years with acute or convalescent COVID-19.

V is TRBV6-2 or TRBV6-3 and J is TRBJ2-5; a weak D match, TRBD2 (5 bases). This CDR3 contains 15 residues. Germline CDR1 MNHEY, CDR2 SVGEGT. Trimming removed 0 bases from V and 2 bases from J, with 10 bases in between. The CDR3 loop is CASSYSLASQETQYF. The CDR3 region has the DNA TGTGCCAGCAGTTACTCGTTAGCGTCACAAGAGACCCAGTACTTC.

This chain connects TRBV6-5 to TRBJ1-1; maybe TRBD1 (6 bases). Germline V CDR1 and CDR2: MNHEY, SVGAGI. The V and J ends lost 9 bases and 10 bases respectively, with 24 bases between them. The CDR3 spans 14 residues. DNA for the CDR3: TGTGCCAGTCTTACTCAGGGGACAAATGGAGTAGCTTTCTTT. It translates to CASLTQGTNGVAFF.

In this sample, this clone turned up once. J is TRBJ1-2 and V is TRBV11-2; D not resolved. The length of the CDR3 is 14 residues. V was trimmed by 5 bases and J by 6 bases, leaving 16 bases between them. CDR1 is SGHAT, CDR2 FQNNGV, per germline. The CDR3 nucleotides read TGTGCCAGCAGCCCGATACGGGGTAGGGATGGCTACACCTTC. It codes for CASSPIRGRDGYTF.

This chain links TRBV24-1 with TRBJ1-2; maybe TRBD1 (6 bases). The germline V gene has CDR1 KGHDR and CDR2 SFDVKD. V was clipped by 2 bases and J by 2 bases, with 11 bases between them. This CDR3 is built from 15 residues. CDR3 amino acids: CATSDSQTGNYGYTF. CDR3 coding DNA: TGTGCCACCAGTGATTCTCAGACAGGAAACTATGGCTACACCTTC.

The chain employs TRBV12-3 or TRBV12-4 and TRBJ1-1; the D gene is possibly TRBD1 (6 bases). The CDR3 totals 13 residues. Deletions cut 2 bases from V and 5 bases from J, with 9 bases between. This CDR3 is CASSLNQGTEAFF. CDR3 coding DNA: TGTGCCAGCAGTTTAAACCAGGGGACTGAAGCTTTCTTT.

The rearrangement joins TRBV5-4 to TRBJ2-5; 7 nucleotides align to TRBD1. The junction had 4 bases not matched to a gene; V was cut back by 4 bases and J by 4 bases. Looked up from germline, CDR1 is SGHNT and CDR2 is YYREEE (reference sequence). CDR3 length equals 13 residues. The CDR3 spells CASSGRDRETQYF. The DNA of the CDR3 is TGTGCCAGCAGCGGCCGGGACAGAGAGACCCAGTACTTC.

The chain links TRBV10-3 to TRBJ2-6; 9 bases agree with TRBD1. Germline loops: CDR1 ENHRY, CDR2 SYGVKD. The CDR3 has 16 amino acids. J was trimmed by 2 bases and V by 4 bases; bases with no gene match: 3. For the CDR3, the DNA is TGTGCCATCAGTGTGGGACAGGGCACTGGGGCCAACGTCCTGACTTTC. This gives the protein CAISVGQGTGANVLTF.

The sample holds one count of this clone. This chain uses TRBV2 with TRBJ1-1; 9 bases map to TRBD1. The CDR3 contains 13 residues. CDR1 is SNHLY, CDR2 FYNNEI, per germline. V lost 6 bases, J lost 6 bases, and 5 bases stayed unmatched. CDR3 bases: TGTGCCAGCAGCGGGACAGGGTCATCTGAAGCTTTCTTT. It specifies CASSGTGSSEAFF.

The rearrangement uses TRBV18 and TRBJ2-2; weak D call: TRBD2 (5 bases). The V end was cut by 6 bases, the J end by 9 bases, with 14 bases between. CDR3 size: 13 residues. Germline-derived CDR1 and CDR2 are KGHSH and LQKENI. The CDR3 DNA reads TGTGCCAGCTCTCGAGGGAGCAACCGGGAGCTGTTTTTT. Protein: CASSRGSNRELFF.

The V call is TRBV7-5, the J call TRBJ1-1; TRBD1, the D gene given by the table, was not confirmed from the DNA. TRBV7-5 represents a pseudogene. This CDR3 region has 15 residues. This CDR3 is CVRSLRQELNTEAFF. In DNA form, the CDR3 reads TGTGTCAGAAGCTTAAGGCAGGAATTGAACACTGAAGCTTTCTTT.

This chain connects TRBV6-2 or TRBV6-3 to TRBJ1-1; maybe TRBD1 (6 bases). Germline V CDR1 and CDR2: MNHEY, SVGEGT. The CDR3 consists of 12 residues. The ends were cut back, 4 bases at V and 8 bases at J, with 11 bases in the middle. For the CDR3, the DNA is TGTGCCAGCAGTTTTCCGGACAGAGAAGCTTTCTTT. Amino acids: CASSFPDREAFF.

The chain is built from TRBV29-1 and TRBJ1-3; D possibly corresponds to TRBD1 (6 bases). V lost 7 bases and J 2 bases, leaving 15 bases between the germline ends. Germline lookup yields CDR1 SQVTM and CDR2 ANQGSEA. The CDR3 extends over 14 amino acids. CDR3 residues: CSATGTSTGNTIYF. The CDR3 DNA reads TGCAGCGCGACCGGGACATCAACTGGAAACACCATATATTTT.

The chain employs TRBV3-1 (or the pseudogene TRBV3-2) and TRBJ1-2; 10 nucleotides align to TRBD1. From germline, CDR1 is LGHDT and CDR2 YNNKEL (reference sequence). This CDR3 comprises 16 residues. With 1 base clipped from V and 7 bases from J, the junction kept 9 bases outside the gene matches. In DNA, the CDR3 is TGTGCCAGCAGCCAAGCCATGGGACAGGGGCGAGGTGGCTACACCTTC. This codes for CASSQAMGQGRGGYTF.

This clone was detected only a few times. The chain combines TRBV14 with TRBJ1-1; the D gene is possibly TRBD1 (5 bases). V gave up 4 bases and J gave up 4 bases, with 16 bases separating them. The CDR3 sequence is 15 residues long. Germline-derived CDR1 and CDR2 are SGHDN and FVKESK. CDR3 protein: CASSRNAGLSTEAFF. The CDR3 DNA is TGTGCCAGCAGCCGAAACGCAGGGTTAAGCACTGAAGCTTTCTTT.

DNA of the CDR3: TGCGCCAGCAGCTTGGACAGGGAATGGTCACCCCTCCACTTT. Residues: CASSLDREWSPLHF. J is TRBJ1-6 and V is TRBV5-1; D perhaps matches TRBD1 (6 bases). The germline V gene has CDR1 SGHRS and CDR2 YFSETQ. CDR3 length: 14 amino acids. V was trimmed by 0 bases and J by 10 bases, leaving 11 bases between them.

The chain has TRBV11-2 and TRBJ2-5, with 7 nucleotides matching TRBD2. Looked up from germline, CDR1 is SGHAT and CDR2 is FQNNGV. CDR3 length: 15 amino acids. The V gene end was trimmed by 1 base and the J gene end by 4 bases; junction bases not matched to a gene: 6. In DNA form, the CDR3 reads TGTGCCAGCAGCTTAGCGGGGAGGGTAGCAGAGACCCAGTACTTC. Residues: CASSLAGRVAETQYF.